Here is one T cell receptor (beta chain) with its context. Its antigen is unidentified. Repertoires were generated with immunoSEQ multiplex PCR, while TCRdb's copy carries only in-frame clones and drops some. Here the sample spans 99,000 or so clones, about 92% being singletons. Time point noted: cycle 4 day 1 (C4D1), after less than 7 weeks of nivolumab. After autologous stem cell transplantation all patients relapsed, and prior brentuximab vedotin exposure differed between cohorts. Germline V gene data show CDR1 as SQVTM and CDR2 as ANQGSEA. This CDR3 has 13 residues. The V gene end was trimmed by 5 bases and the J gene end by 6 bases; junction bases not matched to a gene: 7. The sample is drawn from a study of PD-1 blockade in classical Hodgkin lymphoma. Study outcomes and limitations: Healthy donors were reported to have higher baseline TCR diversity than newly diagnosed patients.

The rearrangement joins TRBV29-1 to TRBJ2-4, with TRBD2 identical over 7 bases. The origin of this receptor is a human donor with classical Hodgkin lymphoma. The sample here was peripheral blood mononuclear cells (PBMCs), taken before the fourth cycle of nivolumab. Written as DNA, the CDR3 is TGCAGCGTTCGCCTCCTAGCGGTAAACATTCAGTACTTC. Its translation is CSVRLLAVNIQYF.